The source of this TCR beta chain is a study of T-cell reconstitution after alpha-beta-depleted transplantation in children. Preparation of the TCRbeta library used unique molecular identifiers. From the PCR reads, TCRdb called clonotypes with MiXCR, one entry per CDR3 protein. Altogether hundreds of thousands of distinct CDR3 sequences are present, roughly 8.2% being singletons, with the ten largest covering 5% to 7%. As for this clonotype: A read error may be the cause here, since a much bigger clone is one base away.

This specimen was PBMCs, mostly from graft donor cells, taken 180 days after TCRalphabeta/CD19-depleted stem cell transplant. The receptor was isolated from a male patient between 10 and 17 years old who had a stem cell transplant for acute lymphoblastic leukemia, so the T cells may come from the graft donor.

The CDR3 DNA sequence: TGTGCCAGCAGCCACGTAAGGGCGGGATTTCCAGATACGCAGTATTTT. As protein: CASSHVRAGFPDTQYF. The chain employs TRBV4-2 and TRBJ2-3; a weak D match, TRBD2 (6 bases). The germline gives CDR1 LGHNA, CDR2 YNFKEQ. Deletions cut 3 bases from V and 4 bases from J, with 17 bases between. This CDR3 spans 16 amino acids.